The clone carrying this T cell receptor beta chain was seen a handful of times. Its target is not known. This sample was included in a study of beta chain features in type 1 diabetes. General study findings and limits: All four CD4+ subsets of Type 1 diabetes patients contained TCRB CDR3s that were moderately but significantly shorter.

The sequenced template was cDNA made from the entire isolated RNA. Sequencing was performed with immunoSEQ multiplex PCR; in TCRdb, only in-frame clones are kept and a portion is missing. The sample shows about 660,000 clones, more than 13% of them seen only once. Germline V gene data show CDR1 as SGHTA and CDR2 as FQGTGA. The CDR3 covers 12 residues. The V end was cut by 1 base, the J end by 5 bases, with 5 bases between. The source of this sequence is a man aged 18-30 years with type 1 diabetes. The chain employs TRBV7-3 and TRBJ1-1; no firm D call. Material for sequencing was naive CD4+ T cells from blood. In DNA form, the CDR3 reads TGTGCCAGCAGCTTAAGTGGAACTGAAGCTTTCTTT. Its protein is CASSLSGTEAFF.